This is a list of T cell receptor beta chains from one sample in a study of T cells in Graves' hyperthyroidism and ophthalmopathy. TCRdb re-called the multiplex PCR reads with MiXCR, one entry per CDR3 protein. The sample holds under 350,000 distinct CDR3 sequences; 18% are singletons and the top ten take 45% to 50%. Source material: blood. The source is a woman aged 50 to 65 with Graves' hyperthyroidism. CDR3s include the opening cysteine and the closing phenylalanine or tryptophan. D genes are given only for firm matches. The size of a clone is reported for some rows only, either as once, few or many, or as a class for expanded clones.

TRBD2,TRBV30,many,TRBJ2-1,CAWRPSGSSNEQFF,TGTGCCTGGAGACCCAGCGGGAGTTCTAATGAGCAGTTCTTC
NA,TRBV20-1,many,TRBJ2-7,CSASDGGTHEQYF,TGCAGTGCTTCAGACGGGGGTACCCACGAGCAGTACTTC
NA,TRBV7-9,many,TRBJ2-7,CASSYPGATYEQYF,TGTGCCAGCAGCTACCCGGGAGCGACCTACGAGCAGTACTTC
TRBD2,TRBV18,few,TRBJ2-1,CASSPPNSGGAGEQFF,TGTGCCAGCTCACCACCGAATAGCGGGGGGGCCGGTGAGCAGTTCTTC
TRBD1,TRBV12-3/TRBV12-4,few,TRBJ1-2,CASNTDRGLSGYTF,TGTGCCAGCAACACAGACAGGGGGCTAAGTGGCTACACCTTC
NA,TRBV2,many,TRBJ2-1,CASSTSTEQFF,TGTGCCAGCAGTACGAGCACTGAGCAGTTCTTC
NA,TRBV2,few,TRBJ1-4,CARGAKENEKLFF,TGTGCCAGGGGGGCCAAGGAGAATGAAAAACTGTTTTTT
NA,TRBV12-3/TRBV12-4,many,TRBJ2-2,CASSLVEGGELFF,TGTGCCAGCAGCCTAGTGGAGGGCGGGGAGCTGTTTTTT
TRBD1,TRBV28,NA,TRBJ1-4,CASSLAGTGTEKLFF,TGTGCCAGCAGTTTGGCAGGGACAGGGACTGAAAAACTGTTTTTT
NA,TRBV30,few,TRBJ2-7,CAWSTPPGQLEQYF,TGTGCCTGGAGCACCCCCCCCGGACAGCTCGAGCAGTACTTC
TRBD2,TRBV7-6,many,TRBJ2-3,CASSPSGGGLGDTQYF,TGTGCCAGCAGCCCAAGCGGGGGGGGTTTGGGAGATACGCAGTATTTT
NA,TRBV3-1,many,TRBJ2-2,CASSSARRESTGELFF,TGTGCCAGCAGCTCGGCTCGGCGGGAAAGCACCGGGGAGCTGTTTTTT
TRBD2,TRBV28,NA,TRBJ2-1,CASSARLLAGNNEQFF,TGTGCCAGCAGCGCCCGGCTACTAGCGGGGAACAATGAGCAGTTCTTC
TRBD1,TRBV10-1,few,TRBJ2-1,CASSPCSGGNEQFF,TGCGCCAGCAGCCCTTGCTCAGGGGGCAATGAGCAGTTCTTC
TRBD1,TRBV14,few,TRBJ1-1,CASSQGQMPFF,TGTGCCAGCAGCCAGGGACAGATGCCTTTCTTT
NA,TRBV11-3,NA,TRBJ1-3,CASSFDAGAGNTIYF,TGTGCCAGCAGCTTCGACGCAGGGGCTGGAAACACCATATATTTT
NA,TRBV6-1,NA,TRBJ1-5,CASSEWGRAQPQHF,TGTGCCAGCAGTGAATGGGGAAGGGCTCAGCCCCAGCATTTT
NA,TRBV20-1,NA,TRBJ2-5,CSAPRGPTVGETQYF,TGCAGTGCTCCAAGGGGACCAACTGTCGGAGAGACCCAGTACTTC
NA,TRBV28,NA,TRBJ2-1,CASSPTNPFNEQFF,TGTGCCAGCAGTCCAACCAACCCTTTCAATGAGCAGTTCTTC
TRBD2,TRBV27,many,TRBJ2-1,CASSLRPYLAGVYNEQFF,TGTGCCAGCAGTTTACGCCCCTACCTAGCGGGAGTATACAATGAGCAGTTCTTC
NA,TRBV11-2,many,TRBJ2-7,CASSSPGRQSSYEQYF,TGTGCCAGCAGCTCGCCGGGACGCCAGAGCTCCTACGAGCAGTACTTC
NA,TRBV5-1,many,TRBJ1-4,CASSLRADSDEKLFF,TGCGCCAGCAGCTTGCGGGCCGACAGTGATGAAAAACTGTTTTTT
TRBD1,TRBV28,NA,TRBJ1-5,CASSGQGTGNQPQHF,TGTGCCAGCAGTGGACAGGGGACGGGCAATCAGCCCCAGCATTTT
NA,TRBV6-1,NA,TRBJ1-1,CAGGGMNTEAFF,TGTGCTGGGGGGGGGATGAACACTGAAGCTTTCTTT
NA,TRBV30,NA,TRBJ2-3,CAWSFGGASTDTQYF,TGTGCCTGGTCCTTTGGGGGCGCTAGCACAGATACGCAGTATTTT
NA,TRBV30,many,TRBJ1-5,CAWSGAAHQPQHF,TGTGCCTGGAGCGGGGCCGCTCATCAGCCCCAGCATTTT
TRBD2,TRBV20-1,NA,TRBJ2-1,CSARNSGKINGYEQFF,TGCAGTGCTAGAAATAGCGGGAAGATAAATGGTTATGAGCAGTTCTTC
TRBD1,TRBV6-1,NA,TRBJ1-3,CASSSGTGGNTIYF,TGTGCCAGCAGCTCCGGGACAGGGGGAAACACCATATATTTT